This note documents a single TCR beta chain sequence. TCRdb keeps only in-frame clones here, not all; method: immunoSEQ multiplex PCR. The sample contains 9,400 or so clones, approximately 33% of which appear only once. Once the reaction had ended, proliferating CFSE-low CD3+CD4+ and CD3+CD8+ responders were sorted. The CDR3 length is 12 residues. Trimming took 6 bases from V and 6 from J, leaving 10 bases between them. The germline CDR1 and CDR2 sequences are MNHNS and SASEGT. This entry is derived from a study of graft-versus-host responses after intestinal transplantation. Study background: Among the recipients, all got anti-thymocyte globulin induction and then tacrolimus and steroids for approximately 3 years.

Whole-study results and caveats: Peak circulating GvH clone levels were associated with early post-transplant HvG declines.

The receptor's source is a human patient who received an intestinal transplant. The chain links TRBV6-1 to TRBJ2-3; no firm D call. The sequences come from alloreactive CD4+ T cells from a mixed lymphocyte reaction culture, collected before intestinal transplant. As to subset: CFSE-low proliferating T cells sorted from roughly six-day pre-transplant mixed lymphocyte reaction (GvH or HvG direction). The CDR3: CASSPWRDTQYF. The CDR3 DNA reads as TGTGCCAGCAGCCCATGGCGGGATACGCAGTATTTT.